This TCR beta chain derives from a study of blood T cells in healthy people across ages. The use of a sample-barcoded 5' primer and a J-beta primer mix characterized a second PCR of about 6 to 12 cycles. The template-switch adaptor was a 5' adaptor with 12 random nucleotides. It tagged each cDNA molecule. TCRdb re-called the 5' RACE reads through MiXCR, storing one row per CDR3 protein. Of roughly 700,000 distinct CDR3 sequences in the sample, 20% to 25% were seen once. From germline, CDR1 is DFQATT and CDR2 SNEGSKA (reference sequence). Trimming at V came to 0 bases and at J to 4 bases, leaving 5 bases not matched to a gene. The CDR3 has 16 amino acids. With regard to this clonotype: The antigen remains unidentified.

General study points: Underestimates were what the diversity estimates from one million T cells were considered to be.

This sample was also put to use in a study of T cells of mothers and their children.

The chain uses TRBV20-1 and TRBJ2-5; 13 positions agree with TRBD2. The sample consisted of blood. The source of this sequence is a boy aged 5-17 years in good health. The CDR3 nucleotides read TGCAGTGCTAGAGATCCAGGACTAGCGGGGGTAGAGACCCAGTACTTC. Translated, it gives CSARDPGLAGVETQYF.